This T cell receptor beta chain was retrieved from a study of beta chain features in type 1 diabetes. Findings and limits, study-wide: All four CD4+ subsets from Type 1 diabetes patients carried moderately but significantly shorter TCRB CDR3s. A pattern of fewer insertions and more deletions at VDJ junctions was seen in type 1 diabetes patients.

Looked up from germline, CDR1 is SQVTM and CDR2 is ANQGSEA. This CDR3 has 12 amino acids. V shed 7 bases and J 4 bases; nucleotides not matched to a gene: 3. This clone was picked up a small number of times. What it binds is not known. Reverse transcribing all isolated RNA meant expressed TCRB transcripts were sequenced. This table comes from immunoSEQ multiplex PCR, and its TCRdb copy is limited to in-frame clones, with some not included. The sample includes roughly 220,000 clones, 16% of them seen just once. CD4+ naive, central memory, regulatory and stem cell-like memory cells were sorted via CD45RO/CCR7/CD25/CD127/CD95/CD27.

The TCR sequence derives from a man aged 30 to 45 with type 1 diabetes. Sample: naive CD4+ T cells from blood. The J gene is TRBJ2-3, the V gene TRBV29-1; 9 nucleotides align to TRBD1. The CDR3 DNA sequence: TGCAGCGCCGGGACAGGGTCAGATACGCAGTATTTT. Translation: CSAGTGSDTQYF.